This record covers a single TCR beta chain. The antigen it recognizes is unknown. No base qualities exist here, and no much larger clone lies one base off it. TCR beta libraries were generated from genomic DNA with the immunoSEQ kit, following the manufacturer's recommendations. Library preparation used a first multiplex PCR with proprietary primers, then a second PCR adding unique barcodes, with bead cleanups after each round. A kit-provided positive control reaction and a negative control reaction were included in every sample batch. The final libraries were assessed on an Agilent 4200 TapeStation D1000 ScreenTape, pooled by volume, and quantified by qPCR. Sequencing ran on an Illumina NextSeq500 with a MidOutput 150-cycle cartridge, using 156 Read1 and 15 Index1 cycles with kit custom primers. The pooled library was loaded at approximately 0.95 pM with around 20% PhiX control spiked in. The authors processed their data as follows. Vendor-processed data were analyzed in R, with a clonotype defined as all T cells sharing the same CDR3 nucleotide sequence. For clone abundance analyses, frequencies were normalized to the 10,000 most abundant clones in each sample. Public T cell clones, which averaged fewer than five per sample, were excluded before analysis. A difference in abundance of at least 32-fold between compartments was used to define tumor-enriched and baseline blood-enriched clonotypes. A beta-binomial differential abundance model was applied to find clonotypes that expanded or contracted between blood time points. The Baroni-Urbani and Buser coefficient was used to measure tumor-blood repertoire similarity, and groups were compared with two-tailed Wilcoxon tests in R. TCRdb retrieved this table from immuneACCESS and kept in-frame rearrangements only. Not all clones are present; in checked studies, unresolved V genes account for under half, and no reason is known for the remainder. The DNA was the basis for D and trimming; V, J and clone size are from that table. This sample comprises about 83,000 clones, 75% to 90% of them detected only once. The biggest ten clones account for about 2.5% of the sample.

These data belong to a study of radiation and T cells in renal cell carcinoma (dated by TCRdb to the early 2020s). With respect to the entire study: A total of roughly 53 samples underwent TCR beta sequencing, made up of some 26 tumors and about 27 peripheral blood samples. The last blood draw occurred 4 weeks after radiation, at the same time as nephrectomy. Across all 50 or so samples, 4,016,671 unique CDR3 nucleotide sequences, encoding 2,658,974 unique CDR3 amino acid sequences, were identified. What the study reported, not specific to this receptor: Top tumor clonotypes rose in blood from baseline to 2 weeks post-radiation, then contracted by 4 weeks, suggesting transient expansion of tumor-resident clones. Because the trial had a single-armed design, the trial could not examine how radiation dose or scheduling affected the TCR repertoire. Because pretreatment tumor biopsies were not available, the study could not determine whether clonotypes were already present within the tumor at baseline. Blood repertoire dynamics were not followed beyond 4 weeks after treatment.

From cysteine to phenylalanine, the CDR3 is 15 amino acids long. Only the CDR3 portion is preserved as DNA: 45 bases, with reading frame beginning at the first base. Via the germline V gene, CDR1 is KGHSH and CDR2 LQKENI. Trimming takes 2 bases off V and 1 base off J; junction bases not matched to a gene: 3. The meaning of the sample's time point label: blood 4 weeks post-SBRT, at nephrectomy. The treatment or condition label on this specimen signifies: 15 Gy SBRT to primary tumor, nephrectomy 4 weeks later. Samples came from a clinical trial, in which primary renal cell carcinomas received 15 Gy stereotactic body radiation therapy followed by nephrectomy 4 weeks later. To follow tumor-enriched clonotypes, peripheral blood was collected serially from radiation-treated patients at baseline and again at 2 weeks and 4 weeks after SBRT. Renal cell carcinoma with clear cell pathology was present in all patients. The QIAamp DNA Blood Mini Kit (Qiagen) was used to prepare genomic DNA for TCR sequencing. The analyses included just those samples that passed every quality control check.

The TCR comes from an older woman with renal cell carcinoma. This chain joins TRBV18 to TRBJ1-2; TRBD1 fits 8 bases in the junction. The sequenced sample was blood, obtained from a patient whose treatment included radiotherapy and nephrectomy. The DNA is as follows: TGTGCCAGCTCACCATGGGGACAGGATAACTATGGCTACACCTTC. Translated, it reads CASSPWGQDNYGYTF. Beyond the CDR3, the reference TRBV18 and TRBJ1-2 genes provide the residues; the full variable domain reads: NAGVMQNPRHLVRRRGQEARLRCSPMKGHSHVYWYRQLPEEGLKFMVYLQKENIIDESGMPKERFSAEFPKEGPSILRIQQVVRGDSAAYFCASSPWGQDNYGYTFGSGTRLTVV.